The source of this T cell receptor (beta chain) is a study of blood T cell repertoires in COVID-19. The CDR3 is 13 residues long. V was trimmed by 4 bases and J by 3 bases, leaving 7 bases between them. Germline CDR1 is KGHDR and CDR2 is SFDVKD. Some clones are missing from TCRdb's copy, which holds only in-frame ones; the method was immunoSEQ multiplex PCR. The sample consists of some 290,000 clones, nearly 90% of them appearing once. Material: peripheral blood. The clonotype comes from a woman aged 40 to 49 with COVID-19, enrolled during active disease. This sequence joins TRBV24-1 and TRBJ2-3; tentative D call: TRBD2 (5 bases). This CDR3 is CATSDGVTDTQYF. The CDR3 region has the DNA TGTGCCACCAGTGACGGGGTTACAGATACGCAGTATTTT.